This T cell receptor beta chain was identified during a study of blood T cell repertoires in COVID-19. Study as a whole: There were acute and convalescent COVID-19 samples, and they came from the United States, Italy and Spain. Sample material is recorded as cDNA or gDNA derived from T cells, B-cell-depleted T cells, or PBMCs.

Trimming pared 5 bases from V and 7 bases from J, leaving 12 bases between. Germline V gene lookup returns CDR1 LGHDT and CDR2 YNNKEL (reference sequence). CDR3 length: 14 amino acids. Authors' analysis steps: Amplified reference gene primers provided the basis for estimating nucleated cell counts. Repertoires were generated with immunoSEQ multiplex PCR, while TCRdb's copy carries only in-frame clones and drops some. Clone size and the V and J calls come from that table; the DNA yielded D and trimming. The data contain roughly 200,000 clones, around 91% of them seen just once; the ten biggest clones take up roughly 0.6%.

The sample consisted of peripheral blood. The receptor comes from a man between 50 and 59 years old with acute or convalescent COVID-19. The chain couples TRBV3-1 (or the pseudogene TRBV3-2) to TRBJ1-6; a possible D gene is TRBD1 (6 bases). The CDR3 reads CASSTGFRNSPLHF. CDR3 DNA: TGTGCCAGCAGCACAGGGTTCCGCAATTCACCCCTCCACTTT.